Following are 18 T cell receptor beta chains from one sample sequenced in a study of technical replicates of blood from a handful of donors. Sequencing was performed with immunoSEQ multiplex PCR; in TCRdb, only in-frame clones are kept and a portion is missing. The data hold approximately 11,000 clones, with roughly 94% observed a single time. The sequenced sample consisted of PBMCs. The receptor set was obtained from a human donor in good health.

This clone was detected only once. The gene calls are TRBV10-2 and TRBJ2-7; 9 bases are a match to TRBD2. Trimming removed 6 bases from V and 2 bases from J; junction bases left unmatched: 5. This CDR3 has 14 amino acids. Germline loops: CDR1 WSHSY, CDR2 SAAADI. The DNA for the CDR3 is TGCGCCAGCAGATTAGCGGGAGTCGCCTACGAGCAGTACTTC. Protein product: CASRLAGVAYEQYF.

The chain combines TRBV7-3 with TRBJ2-5, with a tentative D call TRBD1 (5 bases). The CDR3 loop spans 15 amino acids. Germline V gene data show CDR1 as SGHTA and CDR2 as FQGTGA. The V gene lost 2 bases and the J gene lost 2 bases, with 12 bases spanning the gap. CDR3 in amino acids: CASSLGAGTQETQYF. DNA of the CDR3: TGTGCCAGCAGCTTAGGGGCTGGTACACAAGAGACCCAGTACTTC.

This clone was observed a single time. This chain uses TRBV7-8 with TRBJ1-1; TRBD1 matches at 8 bases. J was trimmed by 5 bases and V by 2 bases; bases with no gene match: 1. The CDR3 extends over 13 amino acids. The V gene's germline CDR1 is SGHVS and CDR2 FQNEAQ. The CDR3 sequence: CASSLTGGTEAFF. The CDR3 nucleotides read TGTGCCAGCAGCTTAACAGGGGGGACTGAAGCTTTCTTT.

The CDR3 loop reads CAISESKGATTGELFF. CDR3 in DNA: TGTGCCATCAGTGAGTCGAAAGGGGCCACAACCGGGGAGCTGTTTTTT. The genes are TRBV10-3 and TRBJ2-2; possible D gene TRBD1, 5 bases. V dropped 0 bases and J dropped 5 bases, with 13 bases sitting between them. The V gene's germline CDR1 is ENHRY and CDR2 SYGVKD. This CDR3 has 16 amino acids.

A single count supports this clone. DNA for the CDR3: TGCAGCGGCCACATACCCCCCACTGAAGCTTTCTTT. This gives the protein CSGHIPPTEAFF. V and J are TRBV29-1 and TRBJ1-1; D ambiguous. Trimming took off 7 bases at V and 4 bases at J, with 13 bases between the two ends. This CDR3 region has 12 residues. Germline-derived CDR1 and CDR2 are SQVTM and ANQGSEA.

The rearrangement links TRBV6-5 to TRBJ2-6; tentatively, D is TRBD1 (6 bases). Germline CDR1 is MNHEY and CDR2 is SVGAGI. The CDR3 has 15 amino acids. The germline V and J ends were trimmed by 4 bases and 0 bases, with 7 bases remaining between them. This CDR3 reads CASSSGVSGANVLTF. CDR3 sequence (DNA): TGTGCCAGCAGTTCAGGGGTCTCTGGGGCCAACGTCCTGACTTTC.

The V call is TRBV10-3, the J call TRBJ2-6; TRBD1 agrees at 8 bases. Unmatched junction bases numbered 8, after V lost 4 bases and J lost 0 bases. Per the germline V gene, CDR1 is ENHRY and CDR2 is SYGVKD. The CDR3 consists of 18 residues. CDR3 nucleotides: TGTGCCATCAGTGTGCCCGACAGGGGTGGCTCTGGGGCCAACGTCCTGACTTTC. It codes for CAISVPDRGGSGANVLTF.

This chain uses TRBV5-1 with TRBJ2-7; a weak D match, TRBD1 (6 bases). The V gene's germline CDR1 is SGHRS and CDR2 YFSETQ. This CDR3 comprises 13 residues. The V and J ends lost 5 bases and 2 bases respectively, with 11 bases between them. The CDR3 nucleotides read TGCGCCAGCAGGTCGGACAGCCCCTACGAGCAGTACTTC. This codes for CASRSDSPYEQYF.

CDR3 region: CASSSSGSQETQYF. The CDR3, as DNA: TGTGCCAGCAGCTCCAGCGGGAGCCAAGAGACCCAGTACTTC. This sequence joins TRBV11-3 and TRBJ2-5, with TRBD2 identical over 8 bases. Germline values: CDR1 SGHNT, CDR2 YENEEA. V lost 4 bases to trimming and J lost 1 base; unmatched junction nucleotides: 2. The CDR3 has 14 amino acids.

This chain connects TRBV4-2 to TRBJ1-1; D is perhaps TRBD1 (6 bases). Germline CDR1 reads LGHNA; CDR2 reads YNFKEQ. Trimming removed 0 bases from V and 0 bases from J, with 11 bases in between. This CDR3 has 16 amino acids. CDR3 nucleotide sequence: TGTGCCAGCAGCCAAGATACAGGGTACATGAACACTGAAGCTTTCTTT. Its protein product is CASSQDTGYMNTEAFF.

This clone came up once. The chain uses TRBV6-1 and TRBJ2-2, with D perhaps matching TRBD2 (6 bases). CDR3 size: 15 residues. Germline assignment: CDR1 MNHNS and CDR2 SASEGT. The V end was cut by 5 bases, the J end by 3 bases, with 13 bases between. The CDR3 reads CASSKRRDDTGELFF. Here the CDR3 DNA reads TGTGCCAGCAGTAAGCGGCGGGATGACACCGGGGAGCTGTTTTTT.

V gene TRBV18 combines with J gene TRBJ2-7; the D gene is possibly TRBD1 (5 bases). Germline CDR1 and CDR2: KGHSH and LQKENI. V gave up 3 bases and J gave up 4 bases, with 7 bases separating them. The length of the CDR3 is 12 residues. CDR3 DNA sequence: TGTGCCAGCTCACCGGACACTTACGAGCAGTACTTC. This codes for CASSPDTYEQYF.

V gene TRBV29-1 combines with J gene TRBJ1-2; D is unclear. CDR1 is SQVTM and CDR2 is ANQGSEA in the germline V gene. The CDR3 sequence is 13 residues long. Trimming took off 5 bases at V and 7 bases at J, with 17 bases between the two ends. This CDR3 is CSVRPLGGFGYTF. The CDR3 DNA follows: TGCAGCGTTAGGCCCTTGGGAGGGTTTGGCTACACCTTC.

The rearrangement uses TRBV19 and TRBJ2-7; TRBD1 is a possible D gene (6 bases). CDR1 and CDR2 from the germline V gene are LNHDA and SQIVND (reference sequence). The CDR3 length is 13 residues. The V end was cut by 3 bases, the J end by 5 bases, with 11 bases between. CDR3 coding DNA: TGTGCCAGTAGTATCAACAGGGATAACGAGCAGTACTTC. Translated, it gives CASSINRDNEQYF. The variable domain in full, completed from reference TRBV19 and TRBJ2-7, reads DGGITQSPKYLFRKEGQNVTLSCEQNLNHDAMYWYRQDPGQGLRLIYYSQIVNDFQKGDIAEGYSVSREKKESFPLTVTSAQKNPTAFYLCASSINRDNEQYFGPGTRLTVT.

This sequence joins TRBV28 and TRBJ2-3, with D unclear. CDR1 and CDR2 from the germline V gene are MDHEN and SYDVKM. The CDR3 spans 14 residues. Trimming stripped 2 bases from V and 4 bases from J, with 10 bases between. In DNA form, the CDR3 reads TGTGCCAGCAGTTTACCGCGGAAGCCAGATACGCAGTATTTT. Translating it yields CASSLPRKPDTQYF.

In DNA, the CDR3 is TGCGCCAGCAGCCTGACGGGGGCTGGGGCCAACGTCCTGACTTTC. Encoded protein: CASSLTGAGANVLTF. V is TRBV5-1 and J is TRBJ2-6, with D tentatively TRBD2 (6 bases). V lost 4 bases and J 2 bases, leaving 10 bases between the germline ends. This CDR3 has 15 amino acids. CDR1 and CDR2 from the germline V gene are SGHRS and YFSETQ.

The CDR3 nucleotides are TGTGCCTGGAGTGTTGGGCTAGCGGGAGGTGGCACAGATACGCAGTATTTT. Protein product: CAWSVGLAGGGTDTQYF. V and J are TRBV30 and TRBJ2-3, with TRBD2 matching over 11 bases. The CDR3 spans 17 residues. V dropped 0 bases and J dropped 1; count of bases not matched to a gene: 6. The germline CDR1 and CDR2 sequences are GTSNPN and SVGIG (reference sequence).

The chain is built from TRBV28 and TRBJ1-2; tentatively, D is TRBD1 (6 bases). Germline lookup yields CDR1 MDHEN and CDR2 SYDVKM. Trimming took off 2 bases at V and 2 bases at J, with 9 bases between the two ends. This CDR3 region has 14 residues. This chain's CDR3 is CASSLVDRNYGYTF. The CDR3 nucleotides read TGTGCCAGCAGTTTAGTGGACAGAAACTATGGCTACACCTTC.